The clone carrying this TCR beta chain has just a few counts. There are 14 residues in the CDR3. V lost 1 base and J lost 7, with 10 bases in between. Per germline, CDR1 SGHAT and CDR2 FQNNGV. This entry comes from a study of blood T cell repertoires in COVID-19. Sequencing used immunoSEQ multiplex PCR; TCRdb keeps in-frame clones, though not all of them. Among about 260,000 clones listed, around nine tenths were seen once. The sequenced sample was peripheral blood. The genes are TRBV11-2 and TRBJ1-4; D uncertain. The receptor's source is a man in his forties with active or convalescent COVID-19. Written as DNA, the CDR3 is TGTGCCAGCAGCTTAGCCTGGAGAGGTGAAAAACTGTTTTTT. It is translated as CASSLAWRGEKLFF.